These 20 T cell receptor beta chains were all obtained from the same sample, sequenced in a study of shared clonotypes between healthy human individuals. Sequencing was performed with immunoSEQ multiplex PCR; in TCRdb, only in-frame clones are kept and a portion is missing. The repertoire consists of about 2.4 million clones, with approximately 94% occurring once and the leading ten covering 0.36%. Source material: naive CD4+ T cells from PBMCs. Regarding subset: CD45RA+ positively selected. These receptors all come from a man aged 18 to 30 in good health. Some clones in this sample may be carry-over from other donors' samples.

The chain is built from TRBV6-1 and TRBJ1-3; no firm D call. CDR1 and CDR2 (germline): MNHNS, SASEGT. Trimming removed 0 bases at V and 4 bases at J, with 13 bases between. The CDR3 length is 16 residues. The CDR3 region has the DNA TGTGCCAGCAGTGAAGCGTATTTATCGGTCGGAAACACCATATATTTT. Amino acid sequence: CASSEAYLSVGNTIYF.

This clone was recorded only once. V and J are TRBV27 and TRBJ2-1; D uncertain. This CDR3 region has 12 residues. Germline V CDR1 and CDR2: MNHEY, SMNVEV (reference sequence). Trimming cost V 0 bases and J 10 bases, with 7 bases left between them. As DNA, the CDR3 is TGTGCCAGCAGTTTATCGTTCGGGGAGCAGTTCTTC. Its protein product is CASSLSFGEQFF.

This chain uses TRBV15 with TRBJ2-1; 8 bases agree with TRBD2. The junction had 13 bases not matched to a gene; V was cut back by 2 bases and J by 7 bases. This CDR3 has 17 amino acids. Germline CDR1 LNHNV, CDR2 YYDKDF (reference sequence). The DNA of the CDR3 is TGTGCCACCAGCAGACCCACGTGGCGGGAGGTGCCGAATGAGCAGTTCTTC. Protein product: CATSRPTWREVPNEQFF.

As to this clone: A clone one base away is much larger, so this may be a read error. The chain recombines TRBV5-4 with TRBJ2-1; unclear D gene. Trimming left V 4 bases short and J 4 bases short, with 3 bases between. Germline V gene data show CDR1 as SGHNT and CDR2 as YYREEE (reference sequence). The CDR3 runs to 11 residues. The CDR3 region has the DNA TGTGCCAGCAGCCTTTACAATGAGCAGTTCTTC. As protein: CASSLYNEQFF.

This rearrangement joins TRBV15 to TRBJ2-7, with 7 bases lining up with TRBD2. Per the germline V gene, CDR1 is LNHNV and CDR2 is YYDKDF (reference sequence). The CDR3 covers 14 residues. Unmatched junction bases numbered 6, after V lost 4 bases and J lost 3 bases. CDR3 sequence: CATSKWTGGYEQYF. The CDR3 DNA sequence: TGTGCCACCAGCAAATGGACGGGAGGCTACGAGCAGTACTTC.

The CDR3 is CASSKGGLGQPQHF. In nucleotides, the CDR3 is TGTGCCAGCTCCAAAGGAGGTCTGGGTCAGCCCCAGCATTTT. V and J are TRBV18 and TRBJ1-5; D gene ambiguous. CDR1 is KGHSH and CDR2 is LQKENI in the germline V gene. The germline V and J ends were trimmed by 6 bases and 6 bases, with 15 bases remaining between them. CDR3 length: 14 residues.

The rearrangement uses TRBV21-1 and TRBJ2-7; the D call of TRBD2 is as the table states it, not checked on the DNA. TRBV21-1 is recorded as a pseudogene. This CDR3 comprises 15 residues. This CDR3 is CASSRCAPPLREQYF. In DNA form, the CDR3 reads TGTGCCAGCAGCAGGTGTGCGCCACCGCTCCGCGAGCAGTACTTC.

Worth noting for this clone: This sample includes further DNA sequences coding for the same CDR3. The chain carries TRBV5-1 and TRBJ1-2; TRBD1 is a possible D gene (6 bases). The germline V and J ends were trimmed by 4 bases and 0 bases, with 13 bases remaining between them. The CDR3 has 15 amino acids. Germline values: CDR1 SGHRS, CDR2 YFSETQ. The CDR3 bases are TGCGCCAGCAGCCCGCAAGGGGGAGCTAACTATGGCTACACCTTC. Protein: CASSPQGGANYGYTF. The entire variable domain, with the rest obtained from reference TRBV5-1 and TRBJ1-2, is as follows: KAGVTQTPRYLIKTRGQQVTLSCSPISGHRSVSWYQQTPGQGLQFLFEYFSETQRNKGNFPGRFSGRQFSNSRSEMNVSTLELGDSALYLCASSPQGGANYGYTFGSGTRLTVV.

This chain links TRBV6-1 with TRBJ2-1, with 8 positions matching TRBD1. The CDR3 spans 15 residues. Germline V gives CDR1 MNHNS, CDR2 SASEGT. V lost 4 bases and J lost 7; bases outside the gene matches: 9. CDR3 DNA sequence: TGTGCCAGCAGTGGCAGGGGGCGGATAAAGAATGAGCAGTTCTTC. Translated, it gives CASSGRGRIKNEQFF.

Worth noting for this clone: Other nucleotide sequences in the sample specify the same CDR3. The rearrangement joins TRBV11-2 to TRBJ2-5, with D hard to call. Per the germline V gene, CDR1 is SGHAT and CDR2 is FQNNGV. The CDR3 consists of 12 residues. V was trimmed by 2 bases and J by 2 bases, leaving 3 bases between them. CDR3: CASSLTQETQYF. CDR3 DNA: TGTGCCAGCAGCTTAACTCAAGAGACCCAGTACTTC.

The chain joins TRBV28 to TRBJ1-5; D ambiguous. Germline-derived CDR1 and CDR2 are MDHEN and SYDVKM. This CDR3 has 14 amino acids. Trimming took off 4 bases at V and 6 bases at J, with 13 bases between the two ends. CDR3 loop: CASSYPEMVQPQHF. The CDR3 DNA reads as TGTGCCAGCAGTTACCCAGAGATGGTTCAGCCCCAGCATTTT.

The CDR3 region has the DNA TGTGCCAGCAGCGGGCCACCTAACACTGAAGCTTTCTTT. It translates to CASSGPPNTEAFF. The rearrangement links TRBV28 to TRBJ1-1, with unresolved D. The CDR3 loop spans 13 amino acids. V was shortened by 6 bases and J by 2 bases, with 10 bases between the two germline ends. The germline V gene encodes CDR1 MDHEN and CDR2 SYDVKM.

The genes are TRBV5-1 and TRBJ1-3, with 7 bases matching TRBD1. The germline V gene has CDR1 SGHRS and CDR2 YFSETQ. V trimming: 0 bases; J trimming: 1 base; junction bases outside the gene matches: 7. CDR3 length equals 17 residues. In DNA form, the CDR3 reads TGCGCCAGCAGCTTGGGAGGGACAGTGCTTTCTGGAAACACCATATATTTT. This encodes CASSLGGTVLSGNTIYF.

Written as DNA, the CDR3 is TGTGCCAGCAGCCGGGACAGGGGGCTTGGCGAGCAGTACTTC. It translates to CASSRDRGLGEQYF. This chain connects TRBV6-6 to TRBJ2-5; 12 bases align to TRBD1. TRBJ2-7 explains the end of the DNA better; the J call may be wrong. The CDR3 is 14 residues long. Germline CDR1 is MNHNY and CDR2 is SVGAGI (reference sequence).

Note on this clone: A junction boundary mismatches the germline segment, possibly from a read error. V is TRBV2 and J is TRBJ1-1; a weak D match, TRBD1 (5 bases). The CDR3 totals 11 residues. CDR1 is SNHLY, CDR2 FYNNEI, per germline. DNA for the CDR3: TGTGCCAGCAGTGTAGGGGCTGAGGCTTTCTTT. As protein: CASSVGAEAFF.

The chain has TRBV5-6 and TRBJ1-4; no clear D. Deletions cut 2 bases from V and 3 bases from J, with 14 bases between. Looked up from germline, CDR1 is SGHDT and CDR2 is YYEEEE. The CDR3 runs to 16 residues. CDR3 amino acids: CASSLIGESANEKLFF. CDR3 nucleotide sequence: TGTGCCAGCAGCTTAATTGGGGAATCGGCTAATGAAAAACTGTTTTTT.

V is TRBV9 and J is TRBJ2-5, with D perhaps matching TRBD2 (5 bases). Trimming shortened V by 0 bases and J by 5 bases, and 14 bases separated the two germline ends. There are 15 residues in the CDR3. The V gene's germline CDR1 is SGDLS and CDR2 YYNGEE. The CDR3, as DNA: TGTGCCAGCAGCGTAGCTTGGGGAGAAGGGGAGACCCAGTACTTC. Encoded protein: CASSVAWGEGETQYF.

The CDR3 nucleotides read TGTGCCAGCAGCTCCCCGGGACACAGGAATGAAAAACTGTTTTTT. It encodes CASSSPGHRNEKLFF. The V and J genes are TRBV7-9 and TRBJ1-4; D perhaps matches TRBD1 (6 bases). The CDR3 extends over 15 amino acids. Trimming pared 4 bases from V and 5 bases from J, leaving 14 bases between. Germline values: CDR1 SEHNR, CDR2 FQNEAQ (reference sequence).

The chain is built from TRBV19 and TRBJ2-7, with 9 bases identical to TRBD1. There are 15 residues in the CDR3. Germline V gives CDR1 LNHDA, CDR2 SQIVND (reference sequence). Unmatched junction bases numbered 5, after V lost 1 base and J lost 4 bases. The chain's CDR3 is CASSIAGTGPYEQYF. The CDR3, as DNA: TGTGCCAGTAGTATAGCGGGGACAGGGCCTTACGAGCAGTACTTC.

As for this clone: Distinct nucleotide sequences in the sample also encode this CDR3. The chain combines TRBV5-1 with TRBJ1-5; no clear D gene. This CDR3 is 15 amino acids long. Germline CDR1 reads SGHRS; CDR2 reads YFSETQ. The V gene lost 0 bases and the J gene lost 3 bases, with 10 bases spanning the gap. As DNA, the CDR3 is TGCGCCAGCAGCTTGGCCGGGGTGGACAATCAGCCCCAGCATTTT. This gives the protein CASSLAGVDNQPQHF.